Below are 27 T cell receptor beta chains sequenced from a single sample in a study. Each CDR3 protein gets one entry after TCRdb re-called the 5' RACE reads with MiXCR. Here the sample spans 46,000 or so distinct CDR3 sequences, around 23% being singletons. Cells sorted as Tregs were CD4+, CD25+ and CD127-/low. Sequenced input: Tregs sorted from a lymph node. The receptor source for this set is a female donor with breast cancer.

V is TRBV12-3 or TRBV12-4 and J is TRBJ1-2; D is possibly TRBD1 (6 bases). Deletions cut 7 bases from V and 7 bases from J, with 19 bases between. There are 14 residues in the CDR3. The CDR3 loop is CASNPGTLGAGYTF. The DNA for the CDR3 is TGTGCCAGCAACCCCGGGACATTAGGAGCTGGCTACACCTTC.

Only a few counts were recorded for this clonotype. The chain is built from TRBV28 and TRBJ2-7; the match to TRBD2 covers 12 bases. Per the germline V gene, CDR1 is MDHEN and CDR2 is SYDVKM. CDR3 size: 15 residues. Losses at the gene ends were 6 bases for V and 3 bases for J; bases not matched to a gene: 6. The CDR3, as DNA: TGTGCCAGCAGACTAGCGGGAGGTCGGCTCTACGAGCAGTACTTC. It is translated as CASRLAGGRLYEQYF.

The CDR3, as DNA: TGTGCCAGCAGCCTATCAGAATTTAAGGAAGCTTTCTTT. Protein: CASSLSEFKEAFF. The chain has TRBV9 and TRBJ1-1, with D unclear. The CDR3 covers 13 residues. Germline V gene sequence: CDR1 SGDLS, CDR2 YYNGEE. V was cut by 4 bases and J by 8 bases, with 15 bases left in between.

This clonotype has only a few counts. The chain is built from TRBV27 and TRBJ2-7, with D perhaps TRBD1 (7 bases). V shed 8 bases and J shed 2 bases, with 16 bases lying between them. The CDR3 covers 14 residues. In germline, CDR1 is MNHEY, CDR2 SMNVEV (reference sequence). The CDR3 protein is CASRRGVFTYEQYF. In nucleotides, the CDR3 is TGTGCCAGCCGCAGGGGGGTCTTTACCTACGAGCAGTACTTC.

This clonotype has a handful of counts. The chain recombines TRBV29-1 with TRBJ1-3; D is ambiguous. The CDR3 sequence is 12 residues long. Germline CDR1 SQVTM, CDR2 ANQGSEA. With 6 bases removed from V and 0 bases from J, the gap between germline ends came to 6 bases. For the CDR3, the DNA is TGCAGCGTCCAGGTCTCTGGAAACACCATATATTTT. Protein product: CSVQVSGNTIYF.

The V call is TRBV28, the J call TRBJ1-5, with 8 bases identical to TRBD1. CDR3 length: 15 residues. Trimming took 10 bases from V and 1 from J; bases not matched to a gene: 9. Germline-derived CDR1 and CDR2 are MDHEN and SYDVKM. The CDR3 is CANTQGARSNQPQHF. The DNA of the CDR3 is TGTGCCAACACCCAGGGGGCGCGGAGCAATCAGCCCCAGCATTTT.

This clonotype was detected a few times. V is TRBV6-2 or TRBV6-3 and J is TRBJ2-5, with TRBD2 matching over 9 bases. This CDR3 contains 15 residues. J gave up 3 bases and V 1 base, and 3 bases lay outside the gene matches. Per germline, CDR1 MNHEY and CDR2 SVGEGT. CDR3 region: CASSYLTSGKETQYF. The CDR3 DNA is TGTGCCAGCAGTTACTTGACTAGCGGAAAAGAGACCCAGTACTTC.

This chain joins TRBV5-1 and TRBJ1-1, with D tentatively TRBD1 (5 bases). With 5 bases removed from V and 10 bases from J, the gap between germline ends came to 12 bases. The germline gives CDR1 SGHRS, CDR2 YFSETQ. This CDR3 spans 11 amino acids. The CDR3 spells CASSSGSGAFF. Here the CDR3 DNA reads TGCGCCAGCAGTTCAGGGTCTGGAGCTTTCTTT.

This clonotype occurred a few times. This rearrangement joins TRBV30 to TRBJ2-7; D not certain. Germline CDR1 is GTSNPN and CDR2 is SVGIG (reference sequence). Trimming stripped 1 base from V and 7 bases from J, with 14 bases between. The CDR3 contains 13 residues. The CDR3 region is CAWSGSVRVEQYF. Here the CDR3 DNA reads TGTGCCTGGAGTGGCTCCGTAAGGGTTGAGCAGTACTTC.

The chain joins TRBV4-2 to TRBJ2-1; D tentatively reads TRBD1 or TRBD2 (5 bases each). The V and J ends lost 0 bases and 4 bases respectively, with 13 bases between them. CDR1 is LGHNA and CDR2 is YNFKEQ in the germline V gene. CDR3 size: 16 residues. The CDR3 reads CASSQEWGKPYNEQFF. The CDR3 region has the DNA TGTGCCAGCAGCCAAGAGTGGGGGAAGCCGTACAATGAGCAGTTCTTC.

Only a few counts were recorded for this clonotype. The rearrangement joins TRBV13 to TRBJ2-7; TRBD1 is a possible D gene (5 bases). CDR1 is PRHDT and CDR2 is FYEKMQ in the germline V gene (reference sequence). CDR3 size: 13 residues. The germline V and J ends were trimmed by 6 bases and 1 base, with 10 bases remaining between them. The CDR3 reads CASRLTASYEQYF. As DNA, the CDR3 is TGTGCCAGCAGATTGACAGCATCCTACGAGCAGTACTTC.

This chain uses TRBV28 with TRBJ2-7, with D tentatively TRBD1 (5 bases). Germline V gene sequence: CDR1 MDHEN, CDR2 SYDVKM. The CDR3 spans 14 residues. V lost 4 bases and J 3 bases, leaving 13 bases between the germline ends. The CDR3 spells CASSSMGLLYEQYF. CDR3 in DNA: TGTGCCAGCAGTTCTATGGGGCTCCTCTACGAGCAGTACTTC.

At least ten counts were recorded for this clonotype. The V gene is TRBV20-1, the J gene TRBJ2-7; 8 nucleotides agree with TRBD1. Germline V gene sequence: CDR1 DFQATT, CDR2 SNEGSKA (reference sequence). V lost 3 bases, J lost 2 bases, and 6 bases stayed unmatched. The CDR3 loop spans 14 amino acids. The CDR3: CSASPRDRTYEQYF. Here the CDR3 DNA reads TGCAGTGCTAGTCCCCGGGACAGGACCTACGAGCAGTACTTC.

This clonotype is labeled medium-sized. The chain carries TRBV4-1 and TRBJ2-5; possibly TRBD1 for D (5 bases). The CDR3 is made up of 15 amino acids. V shed 4 bases and J shed 1 base, with 13 bases lying between them. CDR1 is MGHRA and CDR2 is YSYEKL in the germline V gene. The CDR3 region is CASSPTLTVQETQYF. The CDR3 DNA is TGCGCCAGCAGCCCTACCCTGACAGTCCAAGAGACCCAGTACTTC.

The chain recombines TRBV5-1 with TRBJ2-3; D could derive from TRBD1 or TRBD2 (5 bases each). This CDR3 has 14 residues. Germline CDR1 reads SGHRS; CDR2 reads YFSETQ. V lost 4 bases to trimming and J lost 2 bases, with 11 bases between them. CDR3 loop: CASSPGPITDTQYF. The CDR3 region has the DNA TGCGCCAGCAGCCCGGGACCCATCACAGATACGCAGTATTTT.

At least ten counts were recorded for this clonotype. The rearrangement uses TRBV12-3 or TRBV12-4 and TRBJ2-7; 7 bases are shared with TRBD1. There are 16 residues in the CDR3. V lost 3 bases, J lost 2 bases, and 10 bases stayed unmatched. The chain's CDR3 is CASSFRAGTETYEQYF. As DNA, the CDR3 is TGTGCCAGCAGTTTTAGGGCCGGGACAGAAACCTACGAGCAGTACTTC.

V is TRBV4-2 and J is TRBJ1-1, with a weak D call TRBD1 (5 bases). Per the germline V gene, CDR1 is LGHNA and CDR2 is YNFKEQ. This CDR3 region has 13 residues. The ends were cut back, 7 bases at V and 5 bases at J, with 14 bases in the middle. The CDR3 coding sequence is TGTGCCAGCATCGGGGGGGGACTAACTGAAGCTTTCTTT. Its translation: CASIGGGLTEAFF.

V and J are TRBV7-2 and TRBJ2-3; D is possibly TRBD2 (5 bases). Trimming removed 2 bases at V and 2 bases at J, with 14 bases between. The length of the CDR3 is 16 residues. Germline V gene lookup returns CDR1 SGHTA and CDR2 FQGNSA. CDR3 sequence: CASSLFGSVTTDTQYF. The DNA of the CDR3 is TGTGCCAGCAGCTTATTTGGTAGCGTCACCACAGATACGCAGTATTTT. The entire variable domain, with the rest obtained from reference TRBV7-2 and TRBJ2-3, is as follows: GAGVSQSPSNKVTEKGKDVELRCDPISGHTALYWYRQSLGQGLEFLIYFQGNSAPDKSGLPSDRFSAERTGGSVSTLTIQRTQQEDSAVYLCASSLFGSVTTDTQYFGPGTRLTVL.

This clonotype was seen repeatedly, ten times or more. The gene calls are TRBV12-3 or TRBV12-4 and TRBJ1-5, with D possibly being TRBD1 (5 bases). Trimming removed 2 bases at V and 7 bases at J, with 12 bases between. The CDR3 has 14 amino acids. The CDR3 region is CASSLTPGHQPQHF. The CDR3 DNA reads as TGTGCCAGCAGTTTAACGCCAGGGCACCAGCCCCAGCATTTT.

The rearrangement links TRBV4-1 to TRBJ2-7; 11 nucleotides match TRBD2. The CDR3 loop spans 17 amino acids. Losses at the gene ends were 3 bases for V and 3 bases for J; bases not matched to a gene: 10. Germline values: CDR1 MGHRA, CDR2 YSYEKL. CDR3 sequence: CASSQVSELAGGYEQYF. CDR3 bases: TGCGCCAGCAGCCAGGTCTCAGAGCTAGCGGGAGGCTACGAGCAGTACTTC.

This chain links TRBV5-4 with TRBJ2-5; D tentatively fits TRBD1 or TRBD2 (5 bases each). The germline gives CDR1 SGHNT, CDR2 YYREEE (reference sequence). CDR3 length: 15 residues. The ends were cut back, 0 bases at V and 5 bases at J, with 14 bases in the middle. CDR3 sequence: CASSLGGVGAETQYF. The DNA of the CDR3 is TGTGCCAGCAGCTTGGGGGGCGTCGGGGCCGAGACCCAGTACTTC.

The chain employs TRBV4-1 and TRBJ2-1; 7 nucleotides line up with TRBD2. The CDR3 totals 14 residues. The germline CDR1 and CDR2 sequences are MGHRA and YSYEKL. Trimming took 0 bases from V and 16 from J; bases not matched to a gene: 12. The CDR3: CASSQDVGLVIEFF. For the CDR3, the DNA is TGCGCCAGCAGCCAAGACGTCGGACTAGTTATTGAATTCTTC.

This clonotype has at least ten counts. V usage is TRBV11-2 and J usage is TRBJ2-3; TRBD2 agrees at 15 bases. CDR1 SGHAT and CDR2 FQNNGV come from the germline V gene. The J segment lost 0 bases and the V segment lost 7 bases, leaving 8 bases of the junction unmatched. This CDR3 comprises 18 residues. CDR3 sequence reads: CASTLRGTSGRSTDTQYF. In DNA form, the CDR3 reads TGTGCCAGCACCCTCAGAGGGACTAGCGGGAGGAGCACAGATACGCAGTATTTT.

This clonotype was counted many times. The V call is TRBV6-2 or TRBV6-3, the J call TRBJ2-1, with 12 positions matching TRBD2. The germline V gene has CDR1 MNHEY and CDR2 SVGEGT. There are 17 residues in the CDR3. Trimming removed 5 bases from V and 0 bases from J; junction bases left unmatched: 5. The CDR3 region has the DNA TGTGCCAGCAGTGGACTAGCGGGGTCGAGCTCCTACAATGAGCAGTTCTTC. As protein: CASSGLAGSSSYNEQFF.

This clonotype was counted ten times or more. The chain combines TRBV29-1 with TRBJ1-1; D ambiguous. The CDR3 contains 18 residues. Per the germline V gene, CDR1 is SQVTM and CDR2 is ANQGSEA. V was trimmed by 1 base and J by 1 base, leaving 22 bases between them. The CDR3 region is CSVEGPPWPTRWNTEAFF. The CDR3 DNA reads as TGCAGCGTTGAAGGCCCCCCTTGGCCAACCAGATGGAACACTGAAGCTTTCTTT.

This clonotype came up many times. The CDR3 DNA reads as TGCGCCAGCAGCTCGGAGAACAGACAGTCACCCCTCCACTTT. It is translated as CASSSENRQSPLHF. The chain uses TRBV5-1 and TRBJ1-6, with D possibly being TRBD1 (5 bases). This CDR3 has 14 residues. The germline V gene encodes CDR1 SGHRS and CDR2 YFSETQ. Deletions cut 3 bases from V and 10 bases from J, with 14 bases between.

This clonotype was observed many times. The V gene is TRBV10-3, the J gene TRBJ1-1; 7 nucleotides match TRBD1. Per the germline V gene, CDR1 is ENHRY and CDR2 is SYGVKD. Trimming took 4 bases from V and 0 from J; bases not matched to a gene: 14. The CDR3 contains 18 residues. The CDR3 DNA sequence: TGTGCCATCAGTGGAATTGTAGGGGGCATGGGAATGAACACTGAAGCTTTCTTT. Amino acid sequence: CAISGIVGGMGMNTEAFF.